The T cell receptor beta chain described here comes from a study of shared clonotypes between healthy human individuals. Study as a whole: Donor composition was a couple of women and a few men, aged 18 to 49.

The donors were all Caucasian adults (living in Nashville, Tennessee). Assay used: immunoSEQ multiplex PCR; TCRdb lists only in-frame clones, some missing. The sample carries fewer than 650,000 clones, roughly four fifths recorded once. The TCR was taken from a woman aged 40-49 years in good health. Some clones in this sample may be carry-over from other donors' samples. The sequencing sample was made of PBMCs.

The DNA for the CDR3 is TGTGCCAGCAGCAAAGCAGCCGTAGACTTACAGGGGGCCCATTCGGAACTGTTTTTT. Its translation: CASSKAAVDLQGAHSELFF. The rearrangement uses TRBV21-1 and TRBJ1-4; TRBD1 was called by the table and not checked on the DNA. TRBV21-1 is termed a pseudogene. CDR3 size: 19 residues.